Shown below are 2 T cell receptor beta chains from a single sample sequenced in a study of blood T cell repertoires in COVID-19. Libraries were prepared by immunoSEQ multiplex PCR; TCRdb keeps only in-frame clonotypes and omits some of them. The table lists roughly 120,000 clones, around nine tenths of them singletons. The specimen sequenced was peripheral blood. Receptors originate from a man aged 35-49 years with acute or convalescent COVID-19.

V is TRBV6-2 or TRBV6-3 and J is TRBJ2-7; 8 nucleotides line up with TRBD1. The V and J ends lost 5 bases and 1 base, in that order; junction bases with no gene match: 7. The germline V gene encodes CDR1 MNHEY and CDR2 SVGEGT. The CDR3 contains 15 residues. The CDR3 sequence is CASSRGQGKSYEQYF. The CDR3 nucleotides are TGTGCCAGCAGTCGAGGACAGGGAAAATCCTACGAGCAGTACTTC.

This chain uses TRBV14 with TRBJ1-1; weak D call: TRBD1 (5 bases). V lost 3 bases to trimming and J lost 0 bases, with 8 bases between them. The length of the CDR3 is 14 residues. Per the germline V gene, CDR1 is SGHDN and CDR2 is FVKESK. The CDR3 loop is CASSQRQMNTEAFF. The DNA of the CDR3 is TGTGCCAGCAGCCAGAGACAGATGAACACTGAAGCTTTCTTT.